This note documents a single T cell receptor (beta chain) sequence. Antigen specificity is unknown. Germline V lookup: CDR1 MDHEN, CDR2 SYDVKM. The CDR3 has 13 residues. V was shortened by 6 bases and J by 8 bases, with 16 bases between the two germline ends. This sample is part of a study of T cell responses to AZD1222 COVID-19 vaccine. Study observations and caveats: Researchers took repertoire samples only after the peak T cell response had come. Close to half of spike-specific TCRs reportedly recognize unmutated variant regions. White British ancestry dominated among donors, who included more females, and clonal diversity was possibly underestimated.

Clones were sequenced by immunoSEQ multiplex PCR, and TCRdb holds only the in-frame ones, with some missing. The table records tens of thousands of clones, about 88% of them present only once. The receptor comes from an adult in good health. The chain joins TRBV28 to TRBJ1-2; the D gene is possibly TRBD1 (5 bases). The sequencing used peripheral blood, collected on day 0 of AZD1222 vaccination. The CDR3 nucleotides read TGTGCCAGCAGATCCAGGGTGCTTGGCGGCTACACCTTC. This encodes CASRSRVLGGYTF.